This T cell receptor (beta chain) derives from a study of early T cells in non-severe SARS-CoV-2 infection. About the research overall: The chains were unpaired, and the sequenced material was bulk RNA from unsorted whole blood.

TCRdb passed the 5' RACE reads through MiXCR, listing each CDR3 protein once. This table holds 56,000 or so distinct CDR3 sequences, 10% found once. The CDR3 runs to 14 residues. Germline CDR1 ENHRY, CDR2 SYGVKD. V lost 6 bases and J lost 1; bases outside the gene matches: 5. Material for sequencing was whole blood. The chain recombines TRBV10-3 with TRBJ2-7; 8 nucleotides agree with TRBD1. This receptor was obtained from an adult who was a healthcare worker with PCR-confirmed SARS-CoV-2 infection or an uninfected control (not recorded which). The DNA of the CDR3 is TGTGCCATCAGAGGGACAGGAACGTCCTACGAGCAGTACTTC. It is translated as CAIRGTGTSYEQYF.